This T cell receptor beta chain emerged from a study of Ad26.COV2.S vaccination and SARS-CoV-2 variants. Turning to the study itself: Enrollment placed the donor in the COV1001 Ad26.COV2.S trial arm.

Per germline, CDR1 MNHEY and CDR2 SVGAGI. The length of the CDR3 is 15 residues. V lost 6 bases and J lost 1, with 15 bases in between. Assay: immunoSEQ multiplex PCR; the TCRdb copy retains only in-frame clones and omits some. The table includes roughly 350,000 clones, around 89% detected once. Comment on this clone: Its target is not known.

The treatment was: some 19 received Ad26.COV2.S at low or high dose, single or two shots; several received placebo; per-sample allocation not given. It was on day 63 after the first vaccine or placebo injection that samples were taken. Study-wide results and caveats: Spike-specific CD8+ and CD4+ T cell responses reportedly showed substantial breadth after vaccination. Total T cell responses were possibly underestimated by TCR breadth and depth analyses.

The V gene is TRBV6-5, the J gene TRBJ2-5; D gene ambiguous. Sequences were derived from peripheral blood, sampled in a trial of Ad26.COV2.S vaccine versus placebo. This clonotype originated in a person between 18 and 59 years old who received the Ad26.COV2.S COVID-19 vaccine or a placebo. The CDR3 nucleotides are TGTGCCAGCAGCTCCCTTGACTGGTCCCAAGAGACCCAGTACTTC. Amino acid sequence: CASSSLDWSQETQYF.